This T cell receptor beta chain was recovered during a study of cytomegalovirus exposure and HLA in healthy donors. On the study more broadly: Findings of an earlier analysis included some 110 million unique TCR beta sequences from some 190 million T cells. General study results and limits: The study assumed roughly uniform donor sequencing depth for presence/absence analyses. Many donors shared some public TCRs, even though most TCR sequences were rare.

13 Jbeta primers and 60 Vbeta primers were used for the PCR. In the study's own analysis: Roughly 73 million unique TCR beta chains, 9.5 million to 11 million of them shared, were counted by a later analysis. Assay: immunoSEQ multiplex PCR; the TCRdb copy retains only in-frame clones and omits some. The V and J calls and the clone size are those of that table, but D and trimming were determined from the DNA. In total, the table holds about 96,000 clones. The CDR3 length is 14 residues. V lost 8 bases, J lost 2 bases, and 14 bases lay in between. The V gene's germline CDR1 is SGHTA and CDR2 FQGTGA. Worth noting for this clone: The antigen remains unidentified.

The specimen was PBMCs. V usage is TRBV7-3 and J usage is TRBJ2-3, with D tentatively TRBD2 (6 bases). The receptor was derived from a young woman in good health and CMV-seronegative. CDR3 DNA sequence: TGTGCCAGCGGCAAAAGGACTATCACAGATACGCAGTATTTT. Translation gives CASGKRTITDTQYF.